This T cell receptor (beta chain) was observed in a study of T cell repertoires in cytomegalovirus infection. In the study overall: It was the public TCR beta signatures that indicated both CMV infection and matching HLA type.

Notes on this clonotype: What it recognizes is unknown.

CDR1 MNHEY and CDR2 SVGAGI come from the germline V gene. The CDR3 extends over 15 amino acids. Trimming took 0 bases from V and 3 from J, leaving 8 bases between them. Study-level findings and limits: Across the ex vivo response, the dominant clonotypes were HLA-C-restricted CMV-specific TCR beta clonotypes. People with CMV and the relevant HLA were identified by cumulative public TCR beta family frequency.

In TCRdb, the reads were re-called with MiXCR into one record per CDR3 protein. The sample yields 210,000 or so distinct CDR3 sequences, around 6.2% seen once. This chain links TRBV6-5 with TRBJ1-4; D unclear. Sequenced sample: PBMCs. The sequence derives from a human donor in good health (CMV status not recorded). Some clones in this sample may be carry-over from other donors' samples. CDR3 nucleotide sequence: TGTGCCAGCAGTTACTCGAGGGCCCCTAATGAAAAACTGTTTTTT. This encodes CASSYSRAPNEKLFF.